This T cell receptor beta chain was captured in a study of T cell responses to AZD1222 COVID-19 vaccine. Points from the study as a whole: Mostly white British, mostly female donors; authors suggested clonal diversity may be underestimated. Only 5 or 6 individuals given AZD1222 were seropositive at baseline.

Concerning this clone itself: Antigen: not known.

Here immunoSEQ multiplex PCR was the method, and the copy in TCRdb shows in-frame clones only, minus some. The table shows 100,000 to 150,000 clones, with roughly 92% occurring only once. Germline loops: CDR1 KGHSH, CDR2 LQKENI. This CDR3 has 13 amino acids. V was trimmed by 7 bases and J by 1 base, leaving 10 bases between them. Sequencing was performed on peripheral blood, taken 28 days after the second AZD1222 dose. This TCR derives from an adult who received the AZD1222 COVID-19 vaccine. This chain joins TRBV18 and TRBJ1-1; D perhaps matches TRBD1 (5 bases). The CDR3 coding sequence is TGTGCCAGCTTAGCGGACAAGAACACTGAAGCTTTCTTT. Its protein is CASLADKNTEAFF.